This TCR beta chain was recorded in a study of blood T cells in healthy people across ages. Of note for this clonotype: One junction end disagrees with the germline gene, perhaps due to a read error.

For the second PCR, which ran for about 7 to 11 cycles, a sample-barcoded 5' primer and a J-beta primer mix were used. TCRdb ran MiXCR on the 5' RACE reads and lists one entry per CDR3 protein. This table holds about 930,000 distinct CDR3 sequences, about 27% found once. These same data were also listed under a study on T cells of mothers and their children. From that paper: Within related and unrelated pairs, thymic selection shapes TCR recombination output in a similar way.

This receptor was identified in a woman aged 40 to 50 in good health. Material: blood.

In DNA, the CDR3 is TGCAGTGCTCCCTGGGAGACGCTTCAAGAGACCCAGGACTTC. Translated, it gives CSAPWETLQETQDF. The rearrangement joins TRBV20-1 to TRBJ2-5; tentatively, D is TRBD2 (5 bases). The CDR3 has 14 amino acids. CDR1 is DFQATT, CDR2 SNEGSKA, per germline (reference sequence).